This T cell receptor (beta chain) was identified during a study of molecular identifiers for immune sequencing clone quantification. From the PCR reads, TCRdb called clonotypes with MiXCR, one entry per CDR3 protein. The sample carries some 65,000 distinct CDR3 sequences, roughly 20% recorded once. This clonotype was seen many times. V gave up 4 bases and J gave up 4 bases, with 16 bases separating them. The germline V gene has CDR1 SGHNT and CDR2 YYREEE (reference sequence). This CDR3 region has 15 residues. Sequencing input: naive CD8+ T cells from blood, with Jurkat cell RNA spiked in. Specified subset: FACS-sorted CD8+CD4-CCR7+CD45RA+ naive T cells. The chain combines TRBV5-4 with TRBJ2-3, with TRBD1 as a possible D gene (6 bases). This sequence was found in a human donor in good health. Some libraries in this study had Jurkat cell RNA spiked in. CDR3 residues: CASSVDRTLPDTQYF. The CDR3 DNA sequence: TGTGCCAGCAGCGTCGACAGGACCCTCCCAGATACGCAGTATTTT. The variable domain in full, with the rest retrieved from reference TRBV5-4 and TRBJ2-3, is ETGVTQSPTHLIKTRGQQVTLRCSSQSGHNTVSWYQQALGQGPQFIFQYYREEENGRGNFPPRFSGLQFPNYSSELNVNALELDDSALYLCASSVDRTLPDTQYFGPGTRLTVL.